The 14 T cell receptor beta chains below come from one sample, sequenced in a study of T cells expressing NK-cell markers. Each CDR3 protein gets one entry in TCRdb, which reprocessed the 5' RACE reads and gives no DNA. The sample data list fewer than 550,000 distinct CDR3 sequences. Source material: blood T cells: a sorted CD56 or NKG2C T cell subset, CD4+ or CD8+ T cells, or bulk PBMC T cells (not recorded which). These receptors came from a woman between 45 and 65 years old in good health.

The rearrangement links TRBV20-1 to TRBJ2-7; the TRBD2 assignment by TCRdb is unverifiable without DNA. Germline V gene sequence: CDR1 DFQATT, CDR2 SNEGSKA (reference sequence). This CDR3 is 16 amino acids long. Here the CDR3 reads CSAMSAGAQLTYEQYF.

V usage is TRBV7-6 and J usage is TRBJ2-3; TCRdb returns TRBD2, unconfirmable since there is no DNA. Germline V gives CDR1 SGHVS, CDR2 FNYEAQ. The CDR3 has 16 amino acids. The CDR3 sequence: CASSPAWRGNPDTQYF.

The V gene is TRBV5-6, the J gene TRBJ2-5; TCRdb reports TRBD2, a call that lacks DNA to check it against. This CDR3 contains 15 residues. CDR1 is SGHDT, CDR2 YYEEEE, per germline. The CDR3 here is CASSLTAESAETQYF.

The rearrangement joins TRBV7-9 to TRBJ2-5; with no DNA, the TCRdb D assignment of TRBD2 cannot be verified. The germline V gene has CDR1 SEHNR and CDR2 FQNEAQ (reference sequence). The CDR3 is 16 amino acids. The CDR3 protein is CASSAGGRRALETQYF.

This chain links TRBV13 with TRBJ1-2; with no DNA, the TCRdb D assignment of TRBD1 cannot be verified. The CDR3 extends over 17 amino acids. From germline, CDR1 is PRHDT and CDR2 FYEKMQ (reference sequence). This chain's CDR3 is CASSRDEVFSANYGYTF. Full variable domain (remainder filled in from reference TRBV13 and TRBJ1-2): AAGVIQSPRHLIKEKRETATLKCYPIPRHDTVYWYQQGPGQDPQFLISFYEKMQSDKGSIPDRFSAQQFSDYHSELNMSSLELGDSALYFCASSRDEVFSANYGYTFGSGTRLTVV.

The genes are TRBV29-1 and TRBJ2-1; TCRdb's D call of TRBD2 is untestable without DNA. Germline V gene data show CDR1 as SQVTM and CDR2 as ANQGSEA. The length of the CDR3 is 14 residues. This chain's CDR3 is CSVVRGLANNEQFF.

V gene TRBV15 combines with J gene TRBJ2-2; TCRdb outputs TRBD1, but without DNA this stays unchecked. Germline values: CDR1 LNHNV, CDR2 YYDKDF (reference sequence). This CDR3 is built from 16 residues. CDR3 residues: CATSENRGKSTGELFF. The full variable domain, with the rest looked up from reference TRBV15 and TRBJ2-2, is DAMVIQNPRYQVTQFGKPVTLSCSQTLNHNVMYWYQQKSSQAPKLLFHYYDKDFNNEADTPDNFQSRRPNTSFCFLDIRSPGLGDTAMYLCATSENRGKSTGELFFGEGSRLTVL.

This sequence joins TRBV20-1 and TRBJ2-1; TCRdb gives TRBD1 as the D gene, but with no DNA this cannot be confirmed. Germline V CDR1 and CDR2: DFQATT, SNEGSKA (reference sequence). The CDR3 length is 15 residues. The CDR3: CSALAGDRRNDEQFF.

The chain couples TRBV11-2 to TRBJ2-5; TCRdb's assignment of TRBD2 cannot be checked, as there is no DNA. Germline loops: CDR1 SGHAT, CDR2 FQNNGV. This CDR3 is built from 15 residues. CDR3 residues: CASSPQRALGETQYF.

The chain joins TRBV12-5 to TRBJ2-3; TCRdb indicates TRBD2, and absent DNA this call remains unverified. Germline CDR1 and CDR2: LGHNT and FRNRAP. The CDR3 is 16 amino acids. The CDR3 sequence is CASGLRLAGAIDTQYF.

The chain is built from TRBV4-1 and TRBJ1-5; absent DNA, TCRdb's TRBD1 call cannot be checked. Germline-derived CDR1 and CDR2 are MGHRA and YSYEKL. This CDR3 spans 16 amino acids. Here the CDR3 reads CASSAGGNIANQPQHF.

V and J are TRBV20-1 and TRBJ1-2; TCRdb proposes TRBD1, but this gene call is untestable without DNA. The CDR3 consists of 12 residues. Germline V gene data show CDR1 as DFQATT and CDR2 as SNEGSKA (reference sequence). CDR3 residues: CSADGQVYGYTF.

CDR3 protein: CASSLAWIRADTQYF. The gene calls are TRBV12-3 or TRBV12-4 and TRBJ2-3; the TCRdb call, TRBD1, lacks DNA for checking. The length of the CDR3 is 15 residues.

V and J are TRBV9 and TRBJ2-1; absent DNA, TCRdb's TRBD2 call cannot be checked. Germline lookup yields CDR1 SGDLS and CDR2 YYNGEE. This CDR3 has 17 residues. The CDR3 sequence: CASSPLAGGTRTAEQFF.